Below are 21 T cell receptor beta chains sequenced from a single sample in a study of T cell responses to AZD1222 COVID-19 vaccine. This table comes from immunoSEQ multiplex PCR, and its TCRdb copy is limited to in-frame clones, with some not included. The top ten hold about 1.4% of the sample, which has approximately 150,000 clones, less than 95% seen once. Specimen: peripheral blood, collected on day 0 of AZD1222 vaccination. These receptors originate from an adult in good health.

V gene TRBV30 combines with J gene TRBJ1-5, with D possibly TRBD1 on 6 matching bases. This CDR3 is 14 amino acids long. The germline V gene encodes CDR1 GTSNPN and CDR2 SVGIG (reference sequence). The germline V and J ends were trimmed by 3 bases and 7 bases, with 16 bases remaining between them. The CDR3 spells CAWSEPGASQPQHF. In nucleotides, the CDR3 is TGTGCCTGGAGCGAACCGGGGGCCAGCCAGCCCCAGCATTTT.

The chain is built from TRBV6-2 or TRBV6-3 and TRBJ1-1; no clear D gene. The CDR3 has 16 amino acids. Per the germline V gene, CDR1 is MNHEY and CDR2 is SVGEGT. Deletions cut 6 bases from V and 1 base from J, with 18 bases between. The CDR3 region is CASSPNLTPWNTEAFF. CDR3 coding DNA: TGTGCCAGCAGCCCTAATTTGACGCCGTGGAACACTGAAGCTTTCTTT.

This chain uses TRBV30 with TRBJ2-5, with D maybe TRBD1 (6 bases). Germline loops: CDR1 GTSNPN, CDR2 SVGIG (reference sequence). The CDR3 covers 14 residues. The V end was cut by 2 bases, the J end by 5 bases, with 15 bases between. The CDR3 loop reads CAWSLGQPGETQYF. The CDR3 DNA reads as TGTGCCTGGAGTCTCGGACAGCCCGGGGAGACCCAGTACTTC.

The rearrangement uses TRBV1 and TRBJ1-5; the D call in the table, TRBD1, was not verified against the DNA. TRBV1 is given as a pseudogene. CDR3 length equals 15 residues. The CDR3 region is CTSSLRDRGDQPQHF. In DNA, the CDR3 is TGCACCAGCAGCCTTCGGGACAGGGGTGATCAGCCCCAGCATTTT.

This rearrangement joins TRBV7-9 to TRBJ1-5; TRBD1 might be the D (5 bases). Trimming shortened V by 4 bases and J by 3 bases, and 7 bases separated the two germline ends. Germline CDR1 SEHNR, CDR2 FQNEAQ (reference sequence). The CDR3 consists of 13 residues. The CDR3 sequence is CASSSGVNQPQHF. CDR3 nucleotides: TGTGCCAGCAGCTCGGGGGTCAATCAGCCCCAGCATTTT. Looking up the rest from reference TRBV7-9 and TRBJ1-5 gives the full variable domain: DTGVSQNPRHKITKRGQNVTFRCDPISEHNRLYWYRQTLGQGPEFLTYFQNEAQLEKSRLLSDRFSAERPKGSFSTLEIQRTEQGDSAMYLCASSSGVNQPQHFGDGTRLSIL.

The chain recombines TRBV21-1 with TRBJ1-5. TRBV21-1 is assigned pseudogene status. This CDR3 is built from 14 residues. The CDR3 loop reads CASSNRRSNQPQHF. CDR3 DNA sequence: TGTGCCAGCAGCAATCGCCGTTCTAATCAGCCCCAGCATTTT.

The V and J genes are TRBV28 and TRBJ2-3, with 14 bases lining up with TRBD2. Germline V lookup: CDR1 MDHEN, CDR2 SYDVKM. CDR3 length equals 18 residues. After removal of 4 bases from V and 5 bases from J, the junction contained 11 bases not matched to a gene. For the CDR3, the DNA is TGTGCCAGCAGTTCCGGGACTAGCGGGAGCATCTTGGGAGATACGCAGTATTTT. Its translation is CASSSGTSGSILGDTQYF.

The chain employs TRBV4-1 and TRBJ2-7; 10 bases match TRBD1. The length of the CDR3 is 14 residues. V lost 4 bases to trimming and J lost 4 bases; unmatched junction nucleotides: 4. The germline CDR1 and CDR2 sequences are MGHRA and YSYEKL. CDR3 sequence reads: CASSPTGGSYEQYF. CDR3 nucleotide sequence: TGCGCCAGCAGCCCGACAGGGGGCTCTTACGAGCAGTACTTC.

Only one count was recorded for this clone. The CDR3 loop reads CASRDGGGSGANVLTF. CDR3 bases: TGTGCCAGCAGGGACGGAGGGGGGTCTGGGGCCAACGTCCTGACTTTC. The chain carries TRBV6-4 and TRBJ2-6; D assignment may be TRBD1 or TRBD2 (6 bases each). The CDR3 runs to 16 residues. V shed 6 bases and J shed 1 base, with 13 bases lying between them. CDR1 and CDR2 from the germline V gene are MRHNA and SNTAGT.

V usage is TRBV7-9 and J usage is TRBJ2-3; D is undetermined. The CDR3 runs 12 residues. In germline, CDR1 is SEHNR, CDR2 FQNEAQ (reference sequence). Trimming removed 5 bases at V and 3 bases at J, with 6 bases between. The CDR3 sequence: CASSLMTDTQYF. The CDR3 region has the DNA TGTGCCAGCAGCCTGATGACAGATACGCAGTATTTT.

The rearrangement links TRBV6-5 to TRBJ1-2, with D unclear. Trimming pared 7 bases from V and 2 bases from J, leaving 17 bases between. This CDR3 is 15 amino acids long. CDR1 is MNHEY and CDR2 is SVGAGI in the germline V gene. CDR3 region: CASMRAPAGNYGYTF. CDR3 sequence (DNA): TGTGCCAGCATGCGAGCACCGGCAGGAAACTATGGCTACACCTTC.

The chain links TRBV10-2 to TRBJ1-2, with D unclear. V lost 8 bases to trimming and J lost 3 bases, with 10 bases between them. CDR3 length: 12 amino acids. Germline values: CDR1 WSHSY, CDR2 SAAADI. CDR3 amino acids: CASAPADYGYTF. CDR3 nucleotide sequence: TGCGCCAGCGCCCCAGCTGACTATGGCTACACCTTC.

The CDR3 protein is CASSPVAGVGETQYF. The DNA of the CDR3 is TGTGCCAGCAGCCCTGTAGCGGGAGTCGGGGAGACCCAGTACTTC. This chain uses TRBV7-2 with TRBJ2-5; 9 bases map to TRBD2. CDR1 SGHTA and CDR2 FQGNSA come from the germline V gene. The CDR3 contains 15 residues. Losses at the gene ends were 5 bases for V and 5 bases for J; bases not matched to a gene: 9. Full variable domain (rest looked up from reference TRBV7-2 and TRBJ2-5): GAGVSQSPSNKVTEKGKDVELRCDPISGHTALYWYRQSLGQGLEFLIYFQGNSAPDKSGLPSDRFSAERTGGSVSTLTIQRTQQEDSAVYLCASSPVAGVGETQYFGPGTRLLVL.

V is TRBV6-5 and J is TRBJ1-2; no clear D gene. CDR1 is MNHEY, CDR2 SVGAGI, per germline. This CDR3 contains 11 residues. Trimming took 8 bases from V and 12 from J, leaving 16 bases between them. For the CDR3, the DNA is TGTGCCAGCGGCTTCGGGGTCGACCACACCTTC. This encodes CASGFGVDHTF.

The chain employs TRBV5-4 and TRBJ2-2; D call uncertain. The CDR3 has 13 amino acids. Germline CDR1 reads SGHNT; CDR2 reads YYREEE (reference sequence). The ends were cut back, 0 bases at V and 3 bases at J, with 3 bases in the middle. This CDR3 is CASSLEDTGELFF. The CDR3, as DNA: TGTGCCAGCAGCTTGGAAGACACCGGGGAGCTGTTTTTT.

The chain couples TRBV7-8 to TRBJ1-4; TRBD1 agrees at 8 bases. V shed 1 base, J shed 8 bases, and the junction held 12 bases outside the gene matches. The CDR3 consists of 17 residues. Germline-derived CDR1 and CDR2 are SGHVS and FQNEAQ. The CDR3 sequence: CASSLGVTQGAREKLFF. CDR3 coding DNA: TGTGCCAGCAGCTTAGGAGTAACGCAGGGGGCGCGAGAAAAACTGTTTTTT.

V usage is TRBV19 and J usage is TRBJ1-1; a weak D match, TRBD1 (6 bases). V gave up 3 bases and J gave up 3 bases, with 11 bases separating them. Germline V gives CDR1 LNHDA, CDR2 SQIVND (reference sequence). The CDR3 covers 14 residues. In nucleotides, the CDR3 is TGTGCCAGTAGTATTAGGGGGGGCTACACTGAAGCTTTCTTT. It yields the protein CASSIRGGYTEAFF.

This clone occurred once. V is TRBV30 and J is TRBJ1-6; 10 positions agree with TRBD1. CDR3 length: 16 amino acids. V was pared by 2 bases and J by 9 bases, with 10 bases of the junction left unmatched. The germline gives CDR1 GTSNPN, CDR2 SVGIG (reference sequence). CDR3 sequence: CAWSRRPGTGVSPLHF. DNA for the CDR3: TGTGCCTGGAGTCGGCGGCCGGGGACAGGGGTTTCACCCCTCCACTTT.

The chain is built from TRBV19 and TRBJ1-1; TRBD1 agrees at 8 bases. J lost 5 bases, V lost 9 bases, and 8 bases had no gene match. Germline CDR1 LNHDA, CDR2 SQIVND (reference sequence). The CDR3 has 13 residues. CDR3 in DNA: TGTGCCAGCTCACAGGGGGGGGCGACTGAAGCTTTCTTT. Residues: CASSQGGATEAFF.

The chain is built from TRBV19 and TRBJ1-5; TRBD1 might be the D (5 bases). V was cut by 3 bases and J by 2 bases, with 11 bases left in between. The CDR3 loop spans 15 amino acids. Germline CDR1 and CDR2: LNHDA and SQIVND (reference sequence). The CDR3 coding sequence is TGTGCCAGTAGTATTGATGGGGGGGGCAATCAGCCCCAGCATTTT. Protein product: CASSIDGGGNQPQHF.

This clone was seen a single time. The chain joins TRBV11-3 to TRBJ2-7, with TRBD1 matching over 8 bases. The CDR3 loop spans 13 amino acids. V was clipped by 1 base and J by 6 bases; unmatched bases: 2. Germline V gene data show CDR1 as SGHNT and CDR2 as YENEEA. The CDR3 region has the DNA TGTGCCAGCAGCTTAGCAGGGGGCCGCGAGCAGTACTTC. This encodes CASSLAGGREQYF.